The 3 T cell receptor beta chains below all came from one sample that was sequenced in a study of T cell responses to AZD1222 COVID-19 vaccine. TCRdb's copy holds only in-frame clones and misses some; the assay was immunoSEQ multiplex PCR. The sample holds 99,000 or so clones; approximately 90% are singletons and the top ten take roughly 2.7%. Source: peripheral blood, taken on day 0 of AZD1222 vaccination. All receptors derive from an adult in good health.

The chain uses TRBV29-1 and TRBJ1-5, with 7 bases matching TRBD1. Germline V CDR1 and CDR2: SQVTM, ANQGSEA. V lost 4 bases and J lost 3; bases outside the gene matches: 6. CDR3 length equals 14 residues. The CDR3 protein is CSVVGTDPNQPQHF. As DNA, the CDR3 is TGCAGCGTTGTGGGGACAGACCCCAATCAGCCCCAGCATTTT.

Here the CDR3 DNA reads TGTGCCAGCAGCTTGACAGGGGCCGGCAATCAGCCCCAGCATTTT. It codes for CASSLTGAGNQPQHF. The chain carries TRBV5-5 and TRBJ1-5, with TRBD1 identical over 7 bases. V was clipped by 1 base and J by 2 bases; unmatched bases: 3. The CDR3 is made up of 15 amino acids. Germline-derived CDR1 and CDR2 are SGHKS and YYEKEE (reference sequence).

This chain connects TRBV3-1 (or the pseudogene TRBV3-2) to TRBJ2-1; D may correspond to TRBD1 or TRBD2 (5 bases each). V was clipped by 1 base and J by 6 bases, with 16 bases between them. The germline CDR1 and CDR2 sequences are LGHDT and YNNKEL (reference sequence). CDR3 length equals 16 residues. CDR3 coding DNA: TGTGCCAGCAGCCAAGGGGGGACCTACGCGGGCAATGAGCAGTTCTTC. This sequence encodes CASSQGGTYAGNEQFF.